These 5 T cell receptor beta chains came from one sample sequenced in a study of blood T cell repertoires in COVID-19 (dated by TCRdb to 2020 to 2022). Library preparation used the immunoSEQ multiplex PCR assay. The table was pulled from immuneACCESS by TCRdb, which kept in-frame rearrangements only. Such tables lose some clones; where checked, under half of the loss comes from unresolved V genes, and the rest has no known cause. This sample comprises under 45,000 clones, more than 70% of them detected only once. Of the sample, 33% falls within the top ten clones. Sequenced material: peripheral blood. These receptors all stem from a man aged 55 to 69 with acute or convalescent COVID-19.

The chain couples TRBV5-4 to TRBJ1-2, with 7 bases lining up with TRBD1. V was clipped by 5 bases and J by 5 bases; unmatched bases: 9. This CDR3 comprises 14 residues. CDR1 and CDR2 from the germline V gene are SGHNT and YYREEE (reference sequence). CDR3 region: CASSSEGGGYGYTF. The DNA of the CDR3 is TGTGCCAGCAGTTCTGAAGGGGGCGGGTATGGCTACACCTTC.

This clone was observed a single time. This sequence joins TRBV7-6 and TRBJ2-2; TRBD1 aligns across 8 bases. Germline CDR1 SGHVS, CDR2 FNYEAQ. Trimming at V came to 4 bases and at J to 6 bases, leaving 4 bases not matched to a gene. CDR3 length: 14 amino acids. The DNA of the CDR3 is TGTGCCAGCAGCTCCGAACAGGGGGCCGGGGAGCTGTTTTTT. Its protein is CASSSEQGAGELFF.

The rearrangement joins TRBV12-5 to TRBJ2-2, with 9 bases identical to TRBD2. The germline gives CDR1 LGHNT, CDR2 FRNRAP. The CDR3 length is 17 residues. V dropped 2 bases and J dropped 4; count of bases not matched to a gene: 8. For the CDR3, the DNA is TGTGCTAGTGGTTTGTGGGCTAGCGGGATCGGCACCGGGGAGCTGTTTTTT. Protein product: CASGLWASGIGTGELFF.

The chain employs TRBV14 and TRBJ2-1; TRBD2 matches at 9 bases. The CDR3 totals 14 residues. CDR1 and CDR2 from the germline V gene are SGHDN and FVKESK. J lost 4 bases, V lost 5 bases, and 3 bases had no gene match. The chain's CDR3 is CASSLLAGYNEQFF. The CDR3 DNA reads as TGTGCCAGCAGCTTACTAGCGGGTTACAATGAGCAGTTCTTC.

The chain couples TRBV30 to TRBJ1-3; 9 bases match TRBD1. The V and J ends lost 0 bases and 4 bases, in that order; junction bases with no gene match: 10. The CDR3 runs 17 residues. The germline V gene has CDR1 GTSNPN and CDR2 SVGIG (reference sequence). The CDR3 protein is CAWSVKDRGFGGNTIYF. CDR3 bases: TGTGCCTGGAGTGTCAAGGACAGGGGTTTCGGAGGAAACACCATATATTTT.